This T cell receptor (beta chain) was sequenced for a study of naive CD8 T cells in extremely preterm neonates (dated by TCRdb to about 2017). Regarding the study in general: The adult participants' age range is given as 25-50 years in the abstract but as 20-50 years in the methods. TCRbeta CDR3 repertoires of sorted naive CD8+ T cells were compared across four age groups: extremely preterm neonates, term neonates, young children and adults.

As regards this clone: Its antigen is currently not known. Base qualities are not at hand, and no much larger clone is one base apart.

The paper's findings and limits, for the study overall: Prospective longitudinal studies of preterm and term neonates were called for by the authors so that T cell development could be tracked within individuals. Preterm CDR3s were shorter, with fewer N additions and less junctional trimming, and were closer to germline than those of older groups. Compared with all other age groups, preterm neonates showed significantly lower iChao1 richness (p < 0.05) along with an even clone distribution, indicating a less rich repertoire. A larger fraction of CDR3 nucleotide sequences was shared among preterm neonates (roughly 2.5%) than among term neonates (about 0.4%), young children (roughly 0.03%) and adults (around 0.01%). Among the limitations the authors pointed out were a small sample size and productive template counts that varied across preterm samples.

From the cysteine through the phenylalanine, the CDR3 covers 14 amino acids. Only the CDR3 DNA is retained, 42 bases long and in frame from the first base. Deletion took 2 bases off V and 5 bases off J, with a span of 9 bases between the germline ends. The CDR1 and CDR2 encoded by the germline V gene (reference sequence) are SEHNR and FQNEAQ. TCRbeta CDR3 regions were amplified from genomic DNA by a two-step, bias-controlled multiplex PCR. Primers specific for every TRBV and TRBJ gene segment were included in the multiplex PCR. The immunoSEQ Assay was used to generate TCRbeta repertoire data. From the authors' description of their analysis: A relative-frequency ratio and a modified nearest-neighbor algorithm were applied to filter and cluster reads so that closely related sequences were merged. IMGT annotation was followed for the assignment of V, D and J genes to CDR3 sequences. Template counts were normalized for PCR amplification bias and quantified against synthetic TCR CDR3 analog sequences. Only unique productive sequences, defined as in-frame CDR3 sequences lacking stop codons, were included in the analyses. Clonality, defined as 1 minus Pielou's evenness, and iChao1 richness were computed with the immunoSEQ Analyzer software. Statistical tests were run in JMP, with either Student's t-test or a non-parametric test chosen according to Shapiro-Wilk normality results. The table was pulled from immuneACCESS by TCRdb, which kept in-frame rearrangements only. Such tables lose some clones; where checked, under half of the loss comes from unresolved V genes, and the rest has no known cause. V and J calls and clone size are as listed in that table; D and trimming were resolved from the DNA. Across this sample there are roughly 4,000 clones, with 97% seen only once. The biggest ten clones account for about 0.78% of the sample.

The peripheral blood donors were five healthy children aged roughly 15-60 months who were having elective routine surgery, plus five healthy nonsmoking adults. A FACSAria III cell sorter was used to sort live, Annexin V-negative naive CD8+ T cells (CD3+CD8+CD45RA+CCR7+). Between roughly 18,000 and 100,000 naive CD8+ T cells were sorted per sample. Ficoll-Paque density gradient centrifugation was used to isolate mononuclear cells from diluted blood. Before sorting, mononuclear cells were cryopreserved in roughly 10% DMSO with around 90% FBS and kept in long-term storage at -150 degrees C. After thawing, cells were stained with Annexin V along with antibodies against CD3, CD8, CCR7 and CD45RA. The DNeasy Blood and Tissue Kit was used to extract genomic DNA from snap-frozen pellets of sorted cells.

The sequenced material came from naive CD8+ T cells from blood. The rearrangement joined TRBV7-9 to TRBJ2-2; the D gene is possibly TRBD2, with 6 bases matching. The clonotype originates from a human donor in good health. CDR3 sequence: CASSLSGWTGELFF. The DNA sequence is TGTGCCAGCAGCTTAAGCGGGTGGACCGGGGAGCTGTTTTTT.